Given below is one TCR beta chain in context. Its matching antigen is unknown. The table came from immunoSEQ multiplex PCR; TCRdb's copy has only in-frame clones and leaves some out. Among roughly 120,000 clones, 92% were seen once, and the ten largest hold around 15%. The source of the sample is a study of T cell responses to AZD1222 COVID-19 vaccine. Trimming cost V 3 bases and J 5 bases, with 11 bases left between them. CDR3 length: 13 residues. Germline loops: CDR1 SGDLS, CDR2 YYNGEE. Study-wide findings and caveats: Of spike-specific TCRs, nearly half reportedly target regions left unmutated in variants. Only a handful of people who got AZD1222 tested seropositive at baseline.

The chain recombines TRBV9 with TRBJ2-5; the D gene is possibly TRBD1 (6 bases). Here the sequenced sample was peripheral blood, taken on day 0 of AZD1222 vaccination. This clonotype was sampled from an adult in good health. Written as DNA, the CDR3 is TGTGCCAGCAGCGCCACAGGGATGGAGACCCAGTACTTC. This sequence encodes CASSATGMETQYF. The variable domain in full, with the rest retrieved from reference TRBV9 and TRBJ2-5, is DSGVTQTPKHLITATGQRVTLRCSPRSGDLSVYWYQQSLDQGLQFLIQYYNGEERAKGNILERFSAQQFPDLHSELNLSSLELGDSALYFCASSATGMETQYFGPGTRLLVL.